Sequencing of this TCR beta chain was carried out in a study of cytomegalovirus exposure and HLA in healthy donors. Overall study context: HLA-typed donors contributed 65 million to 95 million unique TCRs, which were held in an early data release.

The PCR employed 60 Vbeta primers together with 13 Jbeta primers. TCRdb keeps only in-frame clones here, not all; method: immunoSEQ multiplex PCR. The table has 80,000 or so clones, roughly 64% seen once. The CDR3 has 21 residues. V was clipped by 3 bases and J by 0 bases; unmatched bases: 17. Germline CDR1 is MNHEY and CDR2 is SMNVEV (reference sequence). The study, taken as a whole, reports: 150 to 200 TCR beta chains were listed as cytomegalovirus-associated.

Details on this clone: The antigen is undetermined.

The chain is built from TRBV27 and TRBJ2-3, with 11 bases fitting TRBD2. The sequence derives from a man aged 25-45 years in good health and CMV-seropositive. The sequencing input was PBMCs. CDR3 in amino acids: CASSFVLAGGPRSASTDTQYF. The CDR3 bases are TGTGCCAGCAGTTTTGTTCTAGCGGGGGGTCCTCGAAGCGCTAGCACAGATACGCAGTATTTT.